Reported below is one T cell receptor (beta chain). Its antigen is not identified. The data were taken from a study of cytomegalovirus exposure and HLA in healthy donors. Points from the study as a whole: In vitro experiments confirmed that three CMV-associated chains were specific for CMV antigens.

Produced via immunoSEQ multiplex PCR; TCRdb's table is partial and in-frame only. The sample carries over 200,000 clones, approximately 88% recorded once. CDR3 length: 17 amino acids. The germline gives CDR1 KGHSH, CDR2 LQKENI. V was trimmed by 1 base and J by 8 bases, leaving 21 bases between them. The chain combines TRBV18 with TRBJ1-3; a possible D gene is TRBD1 (6 bases). The source is a woman in her thirties in good health and CMV-seropositive. The sequenced sample consisted of PBMCs. The CDR3 region is CASSPRDILVWEDTIYF. DNA for the CDR3: TGTGCCAGCTCACCACGGGACATCTTAGTATGGGAGGACACCATATATTTT.